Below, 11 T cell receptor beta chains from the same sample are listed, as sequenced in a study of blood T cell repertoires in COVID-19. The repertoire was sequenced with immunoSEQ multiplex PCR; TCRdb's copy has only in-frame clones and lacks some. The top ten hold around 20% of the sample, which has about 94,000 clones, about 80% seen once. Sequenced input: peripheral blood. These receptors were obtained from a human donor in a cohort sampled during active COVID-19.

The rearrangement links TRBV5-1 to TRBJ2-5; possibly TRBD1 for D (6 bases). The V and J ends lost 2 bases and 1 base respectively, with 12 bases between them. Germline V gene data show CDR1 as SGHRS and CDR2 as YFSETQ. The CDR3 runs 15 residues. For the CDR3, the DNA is TGCGCCAGCAGCTTCAGGGGCGGATTCCAAGAGACCCAGTACTTC. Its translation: CASSFRGGFQETQYF.

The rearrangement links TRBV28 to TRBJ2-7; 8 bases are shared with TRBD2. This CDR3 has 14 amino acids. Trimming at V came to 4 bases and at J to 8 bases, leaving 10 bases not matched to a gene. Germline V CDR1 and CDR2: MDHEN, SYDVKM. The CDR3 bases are TGTGCCAGCAGTTCCCAATCTACTAGCGGTAAGCAGTACTTC. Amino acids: CASSSQSTSGKQYF.

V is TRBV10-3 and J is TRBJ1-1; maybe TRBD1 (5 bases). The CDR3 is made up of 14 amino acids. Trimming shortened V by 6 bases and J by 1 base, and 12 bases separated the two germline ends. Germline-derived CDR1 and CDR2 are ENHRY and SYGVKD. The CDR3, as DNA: TGTGCCATCAGGGTATCAGGGCGGAACACTGAAGCTTTCTTT. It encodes CAIRVSGRNTEAFF.

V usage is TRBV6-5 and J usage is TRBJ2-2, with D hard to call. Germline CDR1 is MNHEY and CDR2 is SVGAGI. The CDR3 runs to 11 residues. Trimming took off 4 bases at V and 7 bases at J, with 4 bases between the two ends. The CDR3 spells CASSSLGELFF. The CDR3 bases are TGTGCCAGCAGTTCTCTCGGGGAGCTGTTTTTT.

In DNA form, the CDR3 reads TGCGCCAGCAGCGAAGGGACTAGCGGTAATGAGCAGTTCTTC. This gives the protein CASSEGTSGNEQFF. This rearrangement joins TRBV5-1 to TRBJ2-1; 11 bases fit TRBD2. The CDR3 contains 14 residues. Trimming took 4 bases from V and 7 from J; bases not matched to a gene: 4. The V gene's germline CDR1 is SGHRS and CDR2 YFSETQ.

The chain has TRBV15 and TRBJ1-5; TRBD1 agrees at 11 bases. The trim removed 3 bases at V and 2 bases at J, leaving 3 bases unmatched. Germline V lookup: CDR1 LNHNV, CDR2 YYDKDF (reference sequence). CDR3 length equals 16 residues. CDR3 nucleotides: TGTGCCACCAGCAGGCCGGGACAGGGGGGCAATCAGCCCCAGCATTTT. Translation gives CATSRPGQGGNQPQHF.

CDR3 region: CATSRGSSGSPYEQYF. CDR3 nucleotides: TGTGCCACCAGCAGAGGTTCATCAGGCTCCCCCTACGAGCAGTACTTC. The gene calls are TRBV15 and TRBJ2-7; D is undetermined. The CDR3 has 16 residues. Trimming shortened V by 1 base and J by 2 bases, and 15 bases separated the two germline ends. Germline-derived CDR1 and CDR2 are LNHNV and YYDKDF (reference sequence).

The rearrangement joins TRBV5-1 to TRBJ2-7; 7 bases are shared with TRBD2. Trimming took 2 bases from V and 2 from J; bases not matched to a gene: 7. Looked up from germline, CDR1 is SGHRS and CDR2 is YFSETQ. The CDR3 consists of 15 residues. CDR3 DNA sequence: TGCGCCAGCAGCTTTGGTAGCGGACTAGCCTACGAGCAGTACTTC. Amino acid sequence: CASSFGSGLAYEQYF.

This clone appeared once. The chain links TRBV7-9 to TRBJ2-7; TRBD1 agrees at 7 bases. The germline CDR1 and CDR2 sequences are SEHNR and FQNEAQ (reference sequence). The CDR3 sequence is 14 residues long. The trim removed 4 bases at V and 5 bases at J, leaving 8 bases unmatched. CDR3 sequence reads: CASSSQRQGHEQYF. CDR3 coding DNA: TGTGCCAGCAGCTCCCAACGACAGGGCCACGAGCAGTACTTC. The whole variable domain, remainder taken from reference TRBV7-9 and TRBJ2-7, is DTGVSQNPRHKITKRGQNVTFRCDPISEHNRLYWYRQTLGQGPEFLTYFQNEAQLEKSRLLSDRFSAERPKGSFSTLEIQRTEQGDSAMYLCASSSQRQGHEQYFGPGTRLTVT.

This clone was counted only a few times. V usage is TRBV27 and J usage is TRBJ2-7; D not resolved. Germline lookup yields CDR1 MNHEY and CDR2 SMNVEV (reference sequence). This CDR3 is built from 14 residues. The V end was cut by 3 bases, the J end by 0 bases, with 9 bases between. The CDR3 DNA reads TGTGCCAGCAGTTTCGCGGTCAGCTCCTACGAGCAGTACTTC. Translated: CASSFAVSSYEQYF.

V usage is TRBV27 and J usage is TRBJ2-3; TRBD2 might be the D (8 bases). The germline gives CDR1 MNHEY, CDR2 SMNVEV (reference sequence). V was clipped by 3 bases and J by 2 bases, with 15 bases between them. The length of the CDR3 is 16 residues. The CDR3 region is CASSFYGRGPTDTQYF. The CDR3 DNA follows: TGTGCCAGCAGTTTCTACGGGAGGGGGCCCACAGATACGCAGTATTTT.